Given below is one T cell receptor (beta chain) in context. This sample stems from a study of blood T cell repertoires in COVID-19. The CDR3 covers 15 residues. Trimming took off 2 bases at V and 0 bases at J, with 5 bases between the two ends. Germline values: CDR1 MDHEN, CDR2 SYDVKM. As handled by the study authors: Amplified reference gene primers provided the basis for estimating nucleated cell counts. The assay was immunoSEQ multiplex PCR, and TCRdb's table has in-frame clones only and misses some. V and J calls and clone size are those listed in that table; D and trimming were worked out from the DNA. This sample yields 210,000 or so clones, of which roughly 80% are seen a single time; approximately 5% belongs to the top ten.

J is TRBJ1-6 and V is TRBV28; D not resolved. Specimen: peripheral blood. The origin of this receptor is a human donor in a cohort sampled during active COVID-19. CDR3 nucleotides: TGTGCCAGCAGTTTACGGAGCTCCTATAATTCACCCCTCCACTTT. Amino acid sequence: CASSLRSSYNSPLHF.